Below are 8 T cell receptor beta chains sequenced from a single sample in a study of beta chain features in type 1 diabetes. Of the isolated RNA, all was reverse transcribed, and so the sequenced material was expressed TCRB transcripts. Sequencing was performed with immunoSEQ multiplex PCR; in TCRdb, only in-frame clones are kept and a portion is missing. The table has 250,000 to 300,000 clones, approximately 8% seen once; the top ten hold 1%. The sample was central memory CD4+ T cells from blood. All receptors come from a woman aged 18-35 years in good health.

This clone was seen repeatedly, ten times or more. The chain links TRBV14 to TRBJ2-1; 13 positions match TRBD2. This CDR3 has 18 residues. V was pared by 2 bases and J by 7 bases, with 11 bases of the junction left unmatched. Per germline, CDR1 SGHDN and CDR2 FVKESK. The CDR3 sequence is CASSQRSVGLAGNNEQFF. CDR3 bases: TGTGCCAGCAGCCAAAGGTCGGTGGGACTAGCGGGGAATAATGAGCAGTTCTTC. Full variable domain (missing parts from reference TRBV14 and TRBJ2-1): EAGVTQFPSHSVIEKGQTVTLRCDPISGHDNLYWYRRVMGKEIKFLLHFVKESKQDESGMPNNRFLAERTGGTYSTLKVQPAELEDSGVYFCASSQRSVGLAGNNEQFFGPGTRLTVL.

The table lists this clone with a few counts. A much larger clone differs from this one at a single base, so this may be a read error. The CDR3 DNA reads as TGTGCCAGCAGCGGCGAAGAGACCCAGTACTTC. As protein: CASSGEETQYF. The rearrangement joins TRBV7-9 to TRBJ2-5; D uncertain. Germline CDR1 reads SEHNR; CDR2 reads FQNEAQ (reference sequence). V was cut by 5 bases and J by 3 bases, with 4 bases left in between. This CDR3 is built from 11 residues.

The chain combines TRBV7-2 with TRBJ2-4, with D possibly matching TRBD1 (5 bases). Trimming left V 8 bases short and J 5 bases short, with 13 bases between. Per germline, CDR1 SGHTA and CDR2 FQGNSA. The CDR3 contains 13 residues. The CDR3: CASHKGVENIQYF. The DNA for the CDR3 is TGTGCCAGCCACAAAGGGGTGGAAAACATTCAGTACTTC.

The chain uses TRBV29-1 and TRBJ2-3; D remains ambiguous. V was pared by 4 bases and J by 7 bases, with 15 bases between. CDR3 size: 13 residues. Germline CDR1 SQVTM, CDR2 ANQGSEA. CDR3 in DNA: TGCAGCGTTGCCCCCTCTAAGACACATACGCAGTATTTT. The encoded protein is CSVAPSKTHTQYF.

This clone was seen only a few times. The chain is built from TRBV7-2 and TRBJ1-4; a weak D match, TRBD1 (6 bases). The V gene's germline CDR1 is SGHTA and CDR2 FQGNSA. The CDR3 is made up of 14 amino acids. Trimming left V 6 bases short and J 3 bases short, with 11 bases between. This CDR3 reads CASSNRAANEKLFF. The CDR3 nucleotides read TGTGCCAGCAGTAACAGGGCTGCTAATGAAAAACTGTTTTTT.

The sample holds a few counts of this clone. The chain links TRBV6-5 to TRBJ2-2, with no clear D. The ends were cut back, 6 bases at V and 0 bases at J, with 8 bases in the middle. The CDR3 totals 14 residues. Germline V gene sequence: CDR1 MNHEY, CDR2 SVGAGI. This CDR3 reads CASRVRPNTGELFF. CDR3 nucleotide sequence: TGTGCCAGCAGGGTTCGGCCGAACACCGGGGAGCTGTTTTTT.

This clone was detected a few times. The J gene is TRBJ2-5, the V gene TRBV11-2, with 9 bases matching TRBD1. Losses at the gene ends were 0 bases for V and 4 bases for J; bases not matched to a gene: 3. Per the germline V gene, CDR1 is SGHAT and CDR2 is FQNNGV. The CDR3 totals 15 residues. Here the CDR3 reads CASSLEDRGGETQYF. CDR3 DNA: TGTGCCAGCAGCTTAGAAGACAGGGGGGGAGAGACCCAGTACTTC.

CDR3 sequence (DNA): TGTGCCAGCTCACCATACGACAACGGGGAGACCCAGTACTTC. This gives the protein CASSPYDNGETQYF. The chain recombines TRBV18 with TRBJ2-5; D is uncertain. CDR1 is KGHSH and CDR2 is LQKENI in the germline V gene. V gave up 2 bases and J gave up 5 bases, with 12 bases separating them. CDR3 length: 14 amino acids.